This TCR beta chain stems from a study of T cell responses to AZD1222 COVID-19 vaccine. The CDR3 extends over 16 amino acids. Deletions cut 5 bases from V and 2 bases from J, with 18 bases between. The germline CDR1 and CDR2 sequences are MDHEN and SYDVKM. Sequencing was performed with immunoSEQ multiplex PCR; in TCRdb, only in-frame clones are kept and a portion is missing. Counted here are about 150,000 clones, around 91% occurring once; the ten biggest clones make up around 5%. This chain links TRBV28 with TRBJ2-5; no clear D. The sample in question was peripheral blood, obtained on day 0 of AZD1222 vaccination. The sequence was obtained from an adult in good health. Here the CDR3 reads CASSPYPNFNQETQYF. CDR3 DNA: TGTGCCAGCAGTCCCTACCCCAACTTCAATCAAGAGACCCAGTACTTC.